This entry lists 10 T cell receptor beta chains sequenced from one sample in a study of radiation and T cells in renal cell carcinoma. Noted time point: baseline pretreatment blood. The sample's treatment: 15 Gy SBRT to primary tumor, nephrectomy 4 weeks later. Measured with immunoSEQ multiplex PCR; TCRdb has only the in-frame clones, and not every one. This sample yields approximately 110,000 clones, of which around 84% are seen a single time; approximately 3% belongs to the top ten. The sample was blood, taken from a patient whose treatment included radiotherapy and nephrectomy. The receptors were sampled from a woman aged 55-75 years with renal cell carcinoma.

This rearrangement joins TRBV19 to TRBJ2-3, with D unresolved. Trimming cost V 2 bases and J 6 bases, with 9 bases left between them. Germline V gene lookup returns CDR1 LNHDA and CDR2 SQIVND (reference sequence). There are 13 residues in the CDR3. CDR3 residues: CASSISLPDTQYF. The DNA of the CDR3 is TGTGCCAGTAGTATATCGCTACCGGATACGCAGTATTTT.

J is TRBJ2-5 and V is TRBV19; D is unclear. Germline assignment: CDR1 LNHDA and CDR2 SQIVND (reference sequence). The ends were cut back, 3 bases at V and 3 bases at J, with 8 bases in the middle. The CDR3 has 13 residues. The CDR3 DNA is TGTGCCAGTAGTATGATGGTAGAAGAGACCCAGTACTTC. This sequence encodes CASSMMVEETQYF.

V gene TRBV11-2 combines with J gene TRBJ1-2, with no clear D. Germline V gene data show CDR1 as SGHAT and CDR2 as FQNNGV. This CDR3 has 11 amino acids. Trimming took 8 bases from V and 8 from J, leaving 12 bases between them. CDR3 in amino acids: CASRTAWGYTF. The CDR3 nucleotides read TGTGCCAGCCGGACGGCGTGGGGCTACACCTTC.

The V and J genes are TRBV19 and TRBJ1-5; D is ambiguous. The CDR3 runs 14 residues. V was shortened by 2 bases and J by 7 bases, with 12 bases between the two germline ends. Germline loops: CDR1 LNHDA, CDR2 SQIVND (reference sequence). CDR3 DNA sequence: TGTGCCAGTAGTATATATAGGGCCGACCAGCCCCAGCATTTT. Protein sequence: CASSIYRADQPQHF.

The chain joins TRBV29-1 to TRBJ2-7, with 9 positions matching TRBD1. Unmatched junction bases numbered 3, after V lost 5 bases and J lost 4 bases. CDR1 SQVTM and CDR2 ANQGSEA come from the germline V gene. The CDR3 length is 12 residues. The CDR3 DNA reads as TGCAGCGTTAGCGGACAGGGGTACGAGCAGTACTTC. It codes for CSVSGQGYEQYF.

The gene calls are TRBV15 and TRBJ2-2; maybe TRBD1 (5 bases). The CDR3 extends over 15 amino acids. CDR1 and CDR2 from the germline V gene are LNHNV and YYDKDF (reference sequence). V lost 2 bases to trimming and J lost 0 bases, with 7 bases between them. CDR3 in DNA: TGTGCCACCAGCAGATTGGGGCCGAACACCGGGGAGCTGTTTTTT. Translated, it gives CATSRLGPNTGELFF.

The chain's CDR3 is CASSPRTGAQYF. The DNA for the CDR3 is TGTGCCAGCAGTCCTCGGACAGGGGCGCAGTATTTT. This chain uses TRBV6-5 with TRBJ2-3, with TRBD1 matching over 9 bases. CDR1 is MNHEY and CDR2 is SVGAGI in the germline V gene. The CDR3 has 12 residues. Trimming removed 5 bases from V and 10 bases from J; junction bases left unmatched: 4.

This chain uses TRBV7-9 with TRBJ2-3; TRBD2 matches 10 bases. CDR3 size: 15 residues. From germline, CDR1 is SEHNR and CDR2 FQNEAQ (reference sequence). Trimming took 5 bases from V and 4 from J; bases not matched to a gene: 6. CDR3 protein: CASSPLAGVADTQYF. The CDR3 DNA sequence: TGTGCCAGCAGCCCGCTAGCGGGAGTCGCAGATACGCAGTATTTT.

This clone was detected only a few times. CDR3 amino acids: CASSARDGDYEQYF. Here the CDR3 DNA reads TGCGCCAGCAGCGCCCGGGACGGAGACTACGAGCAGTACTTC. This chain joins TRBV4-1 and TRBJ2-7; D tentatively reads TRBD1 or TRBD2 (5 bases each). Deletions cut 5 bases from V and 3 bases from J, with 14 bases between. The CDR3 has 14 amino acids. Germline V lookup: CDR1 MGHRA, CDR2 YSYEKL.

The chain uses TRBV19 and TRBJ2-7; 10 bases agree with TRBD1. The CDR3 runs to 12 residues. CDR1 and CDR2 from the germline V gene are LNHDA and SQIVND (reference sequence). With V trimmed by 4 bases and J by 9 bases, 3 bases remained unmatched. The CDR3 DNA reads TGTGCCAGTAGTACGACAGGGGGCTTGCAGTACTTC. Amino acids: CASSTTGGLQYF.